This T cell receptor (beta chain) came from a study of blood T cell repertoires in COVID-19. CDR3 length: 15 residues. Germline CDR1 reads MNHEY; CDR2 reads SVGAGI. V lost 2 bases, J lost 6 bases, and 6 bases stayed unmatched. The repertoire was sequenced with immunoSEQ multiplex PCR; TCRdb's copy has only in-frame clones and lacks some. Of a few hundred thousand clones in the sample, roughly 86% are singletons; the top ten hold around 1.5%. The rearrangement uses TRBV6-5 and TRBJ1-2; 10 bases fit TRBD1. The sequenced material came from peripheral blood. This TCR was recovered from a woman in her forties or fifties with acute or convalescent COVID-19. CDR3 amino acids: CASSYGSGQGNGYTF. CDR3 DNA: TGTGCCAGCAGTTACGGCTCGGGACAGGGGAATGGCTACACCTTC.